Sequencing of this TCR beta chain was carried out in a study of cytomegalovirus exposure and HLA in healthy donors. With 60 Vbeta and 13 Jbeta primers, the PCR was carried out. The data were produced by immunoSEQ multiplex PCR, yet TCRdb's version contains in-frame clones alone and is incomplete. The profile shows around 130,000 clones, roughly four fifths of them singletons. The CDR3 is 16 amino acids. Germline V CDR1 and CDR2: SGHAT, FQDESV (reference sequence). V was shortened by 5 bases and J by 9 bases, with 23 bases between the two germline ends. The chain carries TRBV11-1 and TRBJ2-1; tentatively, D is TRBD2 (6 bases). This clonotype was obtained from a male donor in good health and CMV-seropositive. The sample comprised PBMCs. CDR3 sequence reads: CASSPLASVSRGEQFF. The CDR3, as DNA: TGTGCCAGCAGCCCATTGGCTAGCGTATCACGGGGTGAGCAGTTCTTC. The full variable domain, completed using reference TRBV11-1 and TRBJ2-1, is EAEVAQSPRYKITEKSQAVAFWCDPISGHATLYWYRQILGQGPELLVQFQDESVVDDSQLPKDRFSAERLKGVDSTLKIQPAELGDSAMYLCASSPLASVSRGEQFFGPGTRLTVL.